A single sample is the source of the 8 T cell receptor beta chains below, sequenced in a study of spatial heterogeneity in lung cancer. TCRdb reprocessed the 5' RACE reads via MiXCR and lists one record per CDR3 protein. The sample holds around 30,000 distinct CDR3 sequences, approximately 6% seen once. As for time point: blood at routine non-recurrence follow-up after resection. No cells were sorted before sequencing. The whole RNA sequenced was extracted from tumor, nontumor lung or frozen PBMC. The specimen comprised PBMCs, sampled at follow-up. The receptor source for this set is a male donor with early-stage non-small cell lung cancer.

In its sample, this clonotype was seen once. A much larger clonotype is one base distant, so this may be a read error. The rearrangement links TRBV10-3 to TRBJ2-3, with D maybe TRBD2 (5 bases). Germline V gene data show CDR1 as ENHRY and CDR2 as SYGVKD. The V end was cut by 9 bases, the J end by 2 bases, with 9 bases between. This CDR3 spans 12 amino acids. CDR3 loop: CAMEEFTDTQYF. As DNA, the CDR3 is TGTGCCATGGAGGAATTCACAGATACGCAGTATTTT.

This clonotype was seen ten or more times. J is TRBJ1-2 and V is TRBV10-3, with 9 bases aligning to TRBD1. V was clipped by 6 bases and J by 8 bases; unmatched bases: 13. The germline CDR1 and CDR2 sequences are ENHRY and SYGVKD. The CDR3 runs to 15 residues. The CDR3 loop is CAISSDPGQGAGYTF. CDR3 bases: TGTGCCATCAGCTCTGACCCGGGACAGGGAGCCGGCTACACCTTC.

This clonotype was recorded at least ten times. The J gene is TRBJ1-1, the V gene TRBV5-1; tentatively, D is TRBD1 (5 bases). This CDR3 spans 15 amino acids. Trimming shortened V by 0 bases and J by 4 bases, and 13 bases separated the two germline ends. Germline CDR1 is SGHRS and CDR2 is YFSETQ. CDR3 sequence: CASSLVQGRSTEAFF. The CDR3 DNA reads as TGCGCCAGCAGCTTGGTTCAGGGACGGTCCACTGAAGCTTTCTTT. Full variable domain (rest looked up from reference TRBV5-1 and TRBJ1-1): KAGVTQTPRYLIKTRGQQVTLSCSPISGHRSVSWYQQTPGQGLQFLFEYFSETQRNKGNFPGRFSGRQFSNSRSEMNVSTLELGDSALYLCASSLVQGRSTEAFFGQGTRLTVV.

At least ten counts were recorded for this clonotype. The chain links TRBV5-1 to TRBJ2-2; 9 bases match TRBD2. CDR1 and CDR2 (germline): SGHRS, YFSETQ. V lost 1 base and J lost 5; bases outside the gene matches: 3. This CDR3 has 15 residues. The CDR3 sequence is CASSLLTSGTGELFF. In DNA form, the CDR3 reads TGCGCCAGCAGCTTGCTTACTAGCGGGACCGGGGAGCTGTTTTTT.

This clonotype came up once. The gene calls are TRBV7-3 and TRBJ2-1; D is unresolved. The CDR3 totals 14 residues. CDR1 SGHTA and CDR2 FQGTGA come from the germline V gene. V lost 2 bases and J 0 bases, leaving 5 bases between the germline ends. The CDR3 spells CASSLYGSYNEQFF. The CDR3 DNA reads TGTGCCAGCAGCTTATACGGCTCCTACAATGAGCAGTTCTTC.

In this sample, this clonotype turned up many times. The J gene is TRBJ1-5, the V gene TRBV5-1; D uncertain. The germline V gene encodes CDR1 SGHRS and CDR2 YFSETQ. V was clipped by 2 bases and J by 5 bases, with 8 bases between them. CDR3 length: 13 amino acids. This CDR3 reads CASSLGLDQPQHF. In nucleotides, the CDR3 is TGCGCCAGCAGCTTAGGCTTAGATCAGCCCCAGCATTTT.

By share, this clonotype counts as medium-sized. The rearrangement links TRBV20-1 to TRBJ2-5, with TRBD2 matching over 11 bases. The CDR3 totals 15 residues. V lost 6 bases, J lost 2 bases, and 8 bases stayed unmatched. Germline lookup yields CDR1 DFQATT and CDR2 SNEGSKA (reference sequence). This CDR3 is CSAPNSGGEQETQYF. CDR3 nucleotide sequence: TGCAGTGCACCGAATAGCGGGGGGGAGCAAGAGACCCAGTACTTC.

The rearrangement joins TRBV5-1 to TRBJ2-3; TRBD2 matches 13 bases. The CDR3 spans 16 residues. Germline V gene data show CDR1 as SGHRS and CDR2 as YFSETQ. The junction had 8 bases not matched to a gene; V was cut back by 3 bases and J by 7 bases. Here the CDR3 reads CASSSPTSGGANTQYF. The CDR3 DNA is TGCGCCAGCAGCTCACCAACTAGCGGGGGGGCCAATACGCAGTATTTT.